This T cell receptor (beta chain) was sequenced for a study of blood T cell repertoires in COVID-19. In the study overall: The United States, Italy and Spain provided the acute and convalescent COVID-19 samples. PBMCs, B-cell-depleted T cells, or T cells provided the cDNA or gDNA that made up the material.

This clone was seen once. The method was immunoSEQ multiplex PCR; TCRdb's version includes in-frame clones alone and lacks a portion of them. Of under 100,000 clones in the sample, 85% were seen once. With 6 bases removed from V and 2 bases from J, the gap between germline ends came to 16 bases. Per germline, CDR1 SNHLY and CDR2 FYNNEI. The CDR3 spans 15 residues. V gene TRBV2 combines with J gene TRBJ2-5; possibly TRBD1 for D (6 bases). The TCR sequence derives from an elderly man with active or convalescent COVID-19. What was sequenced was peripheral blood. The CDR3 sequence: CASSPERTGQETQYF. The CDR3 DNA follows: TGTGCCAGCAGCCCCGAGCGCACAGGGCAAGAGACCCAGTACTTC.